This TCR beta chain was observed in a study of blood T cells in healthy people across ages. Study-wide results and caveats: In long-lived donors, naive CD4+ cell counts and diversity exceeded those of aged donors.

A second PCR of 7 to 11 cycles used a sample-barcoded 5' primer and a J-beta primer mix. Tagging of each cDNA molecule was performed by a template-switch adaptor with 12 random nucleotides. TCRdb analysed the 5' RACE reads with MiXCR anew, one entry per CDR3 protein. The sample has around 2 million distinct CDR3 sequences, more than 35% seen once. The donors, aged about 6 to 90, were healthy Caucasians from Russia. As for this clonotype: Its antigen is unknown.

The sequenced material came from blood. This TCR was recovered from a human donor in good health.

In DNA, the CDR3 is TGTGCCAGCAGTTATACTTACGACTCAGATACGCAGTATTTT. This translates into CASSYTYDSDTQYF. The chain employs TRBV6-6 and TRBJ2-3; D gene ambiguous. V was pared by 3 bases and J by 4 bases, with 11 bases between. This CDR3 comprises 14 residues. Germline loops: CDR1 MNHNY, CDR2 SVGAGI (reference sequence).